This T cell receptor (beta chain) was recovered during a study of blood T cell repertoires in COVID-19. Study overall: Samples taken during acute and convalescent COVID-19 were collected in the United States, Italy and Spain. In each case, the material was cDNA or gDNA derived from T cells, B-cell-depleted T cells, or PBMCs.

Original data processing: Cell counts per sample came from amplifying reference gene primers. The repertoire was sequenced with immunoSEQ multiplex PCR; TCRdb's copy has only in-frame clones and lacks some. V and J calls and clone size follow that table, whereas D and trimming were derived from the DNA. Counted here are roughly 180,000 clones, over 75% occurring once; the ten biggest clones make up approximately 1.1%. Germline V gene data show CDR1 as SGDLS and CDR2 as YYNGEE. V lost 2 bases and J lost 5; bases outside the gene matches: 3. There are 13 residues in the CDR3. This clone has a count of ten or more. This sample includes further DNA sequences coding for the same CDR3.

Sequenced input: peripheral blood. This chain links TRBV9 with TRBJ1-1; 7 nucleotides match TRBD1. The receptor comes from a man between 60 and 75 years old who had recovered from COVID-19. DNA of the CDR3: TGTGCCAGCAGCGTGACAGGGAATACTGAAGCTTTCTTT. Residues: CASSVTGNTEAFF.